These 16 T cell receptor beta chains share one sample of origin, sequenced in a study of T cell responses to AZD1222 COVID-19 vaccine. Profiling relied on immunoSEQ multiplex PCR, and the TCRdb table lists in-frame clones only, not all of them. In the table there are some 150,000 clones, about 91% of which are singletons. This specimen was peripheral blood, taken on day 0 of AZD1222 vaccination. These receptors were obtained from an adult in good health.

The V gene is TRBV5-5, the J gene TRBJ2-7; D might be TRBD1 (6 bases). Trimming left V 7 bases short and J 1 base short, with 18 bases between. CDR3 length equals 15 residues. Germline V gene data show CDR1 as SGHKS and CDR2 as YYEKEE (reference sequence). The CDR3 is CASYGHGDTSYEQYF. The CDR3, as DNA: TGTGCCAGCTATGGACACGGGGACACATCCTACGAGCAGTACTTC.

V and J are TRBV15 and TRBJ1-1, with D maybe TRBD1 (5 bases). The V end was cut by 1 base, the J end by 6 bases, with 15 bases between. The CDR3 runs 15 residues. Germline-derived CDR1 and CDR2 are LNHNV and YYDKDF (reference sequence). Here the CDR3 reads CATSRGTGGGAEAFF. In DNA form, the CDR3 reads TGTGCCACCAGCAGAGGGACCGGCGGGGGGGCTGAAGCTTTCTTT.

CDR3 bases: TGTGCCAGCAGGGGAGACAGGGGTTGGGAAGCTTTCTTT. As protein: CASRGDRGWEAFF. V and J are TRBV6-5 and TRBJ1-1; 8 bases align to TRBD1. Per the germline V gene, CDR1 is MNHEY and CDR2 is SVGAGI. This CDR3 comprises 13 residues. V gave up 6 bases and J gave up 8 bases; unmatched junction bases: 8.

V gene TRBV6-6 combines with J gene TRBJ2-2, with a tentative D call TRBD2 (6 bases). The germline CDR1 and CDR2 sequences are MNHNY and SVGAGI (reference sequence). The CDR3 is made up of 14 amino acids. V was pared by 8 bases and J by 5 bases, with 15 bases between. Here the CDR3 reads CASSGVGGTGELFF. The CDR3 nucleotides are TGTGCCAGCTCGGGCGTGGGGGGAACCGGGGAGCTGTTTTTT.

V gene TRBV4-2 combines with J gene TRBJ2-7; TRBD2 aligns across 9 bases. CDR1 is LGHNA and CDR2 is YNFKEQ in the germline V gene. The CDR3 totals 15 residues. Trimming took 1 base from V and 3 from J; bases not matched to a gene: 4. The CDR3 bases are TGTGCCAGCAGCCAAGGTACAGCGGGAGGCTACGAGCAGTACTTC. This gives the protein CASSQGTAGGYEQYF.

The chain employs TRBV7-9 and TRBJ2-5; D remains ambiguous. The CDR3 extends over 15 amino acids. V lost 0 bases, J lost 7 bases, and 15 bases lay in between. CDR1 and CDR2 (germline): SEHNR, FQNEAQ (reference sequence). The chain's CDR3 is CASSLALSVEGTQYF. CDR3 DNA: TGTGCCAGCAGCTTAGCGCTAAGTGTGGAAGGGACCCAGTACTTC.

V usage is TRBV6-5 and J usage is TRBJ2-1; D not certain. CDR1 is MNHEY and CDR2 is SVGAGI in the germline V gene. The V end was cut by 2 bases, the J end by 0 bases, with 11 bases between. The CDR3 length is 16 residues. The CDR3 DNA reads TGTGCCAGCAGTTACCCGCACGGTAGCTCCTACAATGAGCAGTTCTTC. It translates to CASSYPHGSSYNEQFF.

This rearrangement joins TRBV4-3 to TRBJ2-3; 10 bases align to TRBD2. The V and J ends lost 0 bases and 2 bases, in that order; junction bases with no gene match: 17. The germline CDR1 and CDR2 sequences are LGHNA and YSLEER. CDR3 length: 21 amino acids. The CDR3 reads CASSQEEVGGLAGAFTDTQYF. For the CDR3, the DNA is TGCGCCAGCAGCCAAGAAGAGGTGGGGGGCCTAGCGGGAGCTTTCACAGATACGCAGTATTTT.

The CDR3 here is CSVRRYPGNPSYNEQFF. CDR3 nucleotide sequence: TGCAGCGTCCGACGATACCCCGGAAATCCTTCCTACAATGAGCAGTTCTTC. The rearrangement joins TRBV29-1 to TRBJ2-1; D not resolved. The V end lost 6 bases, the J end lost 1 base, and 22 bases lay between the germline ends. Germline values: CDR1 SQVTM, CDR2 ANQGSEA. The CDR3 loop spans 17 amino acids.

The chain joins TRBV7-2 to TRBJ2-2; D remains ambiguous. V lost 1 base, J lost 1 base, and 13 bases lay in between. The CDR3 length is 17 residues. The germline gives CDR1 SGHTA, CDR2 FQGNSA. The CDR3 region is CASSLGARGRNTGELFF. CDR3 coding DNA: TGTGCCAGCAGCTTAGGGGCTAGAGGCCGGAACACCGGGGAGCTGTTTTTT.

This chain connects TRBV29-1 to TRBJ2-1; 11 nucleotides agree with TRBD2. The J segment lost 7 bases and the V segment lost 4 bases, leaving 9 bases of the junction unmatched. CDR1 SQVTM and CDR2 ANQGSEA come from the germline V gene. The CDR3 is 15 amino acids. The CDR3 nucleotides read TGCAGCGTTGTAGCGGGAGGGCCCCCGTGGAATGAGCAGTTCTTC. This sequence encodes CSVVAGGPPWNEQFF.

The sample holds a few counts of this clone. The gene calls are TRBV2 and TRBJ2-1; 8 bases agree with TRBD1. The CDR3 extends over 18 amino acids. The trim removed 6 bases at V and 4 bases at J, leaving 17 bases unmatched. Germline assignment: CDR1 SNHLY and CDR2 FYNNEI. CDR3 sequence (DNA): TGTGCCAGCAGGAGGGGACCCAGGGGGCGATCTTCTTACAATGAGCAGTTCTTC. Protein: CASRRGPRGRSSYNEQFF.

The chain joins TRBV6-5 to TRBJ2-3; 7 bases match TRBD1. This CDR3 has 15 amino acids. V shed 8 bases, J shed 0 bases, and the junction held 8 bases outside the gene matches. Germline assignment: CDR1 MNHEY and CDR2 SVGAGI. In nucleotides, the CDR3 is TGTGCCAGCGCGGCCGACAGGGTGAGCACAGATACGCAGTATTTT. Its protein is CASAADRVSTDTQYF.

The CDR3, as DNA: TGTGCCAGCAGTGACGGGGGATGGAGTGGCTACACCTTC. This codes for CASSDGGWSGYTF. The chain uses TRBV6-4 and TRBJ1-2; a weak D match, TRBD1 (5 bases). CDR1 and CDR2 (germline): MRHNA, SNTAGT. Trimming removed 2 bases at V and 7 bases at J, with 11 bases between. This CDR3 contains 13 residues.

This clone turned up a few times. This chain connects TRBV5-1 to TRBJ2-2, with a weak D call TRBD2 (5 bases). The V gene lost 6 bases and the J gene lost 3 bases, with 15 bases spanning the gap. Germline V lookup: CDR1 SGHRS, CDR2 YFSETQ. The CDR3 runs 15 residues. CDR3: CASTVDSPDTGELFF. CDR3 nucleotide sequence: TGCGCCAGCACAGTGGACTCGCCGGACACCGGGGAGCTGTTTTTT.

The rearrangement links TRBV20-1 to TRBJ2-3; perhaps D is TRBD1 or TRBD2 (5 bases each). CDR1 is DFQATT and CDR2 is SNEGSKA in the germline V gene (reference sequence). The CDR3 runs to 14 residues. With 3 bases removed from V and 5 bases from J, the gap between germline ends came to 15 bases. Written as DNA, the CDR3 is TGCAGTGCTAGTATAGGGACCATGGGAGATACGCAGTATTTT. Its protein product is CSASIGTMGDTQYF.